The 20 T cell receptor beta chains in this list originate from one sample, sequenced in a study of cytomegalovirus exposure and HLA in healthy donors. Primers for the PCR totalled 60 Vbeta and 13 Jbeta. This table comes from immunoSEQ multiplex PCR, and its TCRdb copy is limited to in-frame clones, with some not included. The sample gives more than 150,000 clones, 80% to 90% of which show up once; almost 9.5% is in the top ten. The sample taken for sequencing was PBMCs. These receptors were taken from a man younger than 35 in good health and CMV-seropositive.

The chain couples TRBV18 to TRBJ1-1; the match to TRBD1 covers 8 bases. This CDR3 spans 15 amino acids. V lost 3 bases, J lost 4 bases, and 7 bases stayed unmatched. The germline V gene has CDR1 KGHSH and CDR2 LQKENI. The CDR3 region is CASSPLQGARTEAFF. CDR3 coding DNA: TGTGCCAGCTCACCCCTTCAGGGGGCGCGCACTGAAGCTTTCTTT.

V is TRBV29-1 and J is TRBJ1-1, with TRBD1 matching over 10 bases. Germline trimming cut 4 bases from V and 5 bases from J; bases unmatched to any gene: 4. There are 13 residues in the CDR3. Germline V gene data show CDR1 as SQVTM and CDR2 as ANQGSEA. The CDR3 coding sequence is TGCAGCGTTGGGGGACAGGGGACGACTGAAGCTTTCTTT. Amino acids: CSVGGQGTTEAFF.

The chain employs TRBV5-1 and TRBJ2-1, with 13 bases that match TRBD2. CDR3 size: 17 residues. Losses at the gene ends were 4 bases for V and 8 bases for J; bases not matched to a gene: 12. The germline CDR1 and CDR2 sequences are SGHRS and YFSETQ. CDR3 sequence reads: CASSPGLAGPRFDEQFF. The DNA of the CDR3 is TGCGCCAGCAGCCCGGGACTAGCGGGGCCTCGGTTCGATGAGCAGTTCTTC. The whole variable domain, remainder taken from reference TRBV5-1 and TRBJ2-1, is KAGVTQTPRYLIKTRGQQVTLSCSPISGHRSVSWYQQTPGQGLQFLFEYFSETQRNKGNFPGRFSGRQFSNSRSEMNVSTLELGDSALYLCASSPGLAGPRFDEQFFGPGTRLTVL.

The chain employs TRBV27 and TRBJ2-7; 10 bases are a match to TRBD2. There are 17 residues in the CDR3. The V and J ends lost 6 bases and 2 bases, in that order; junction bases with no gene match: 13. Per the germline V gene, CDR1 is MNHEY and CDR2 is SMNVEV (reference sequence). The CDR3 sequence: CASRLAGHALPTYEQYF. CDR3 DNA sequence: TGTGCCAGCAGACTAGCGGGGCACGCTCTACCCACCTACGAGCAGTACTTC.

V is TRBV5-4 and J is TRBJ1-4; D might be TRBD1 (5 bases). The CDR3 is 14 residues long. Germline assignment: CDR1 SGHNT and CDR2 YYREEE (reference sequence). The ends were cut back, 0 bases at V and 8 bases at J, with 11 bases in the middle. CDR3 sequence: CASSLEAGKEKLFF. DNA for the CDR3: TGTGCCAGCAGCTTGGAGGCAGGGAAGGAAAAACTGTTTTTT.

The chain is built from TRBV12-5 and TRBJ2-1; 10 positions match TRBD1. This CDR3 has 14 residues. Trimming cost V 9 bases and J 6 bases; bases outside gene matches: 8. CDR1 is LGHNT, CDR2 FRNRAP, per germline. As DNA, the CDR3 is TGTGCTAGCTCCGGGACAGGGGACTCCAATGAGCAGTTCTTC. It is translated as CASSGTGDSNEQFF.

The V gene is TRBV19, the J gene TRBJ2-5; TRBD1 matches at 9 bases. The J call is doubtful: the DNA matches TRBJ2-7 better. The CDR3 totals 14 residues. CDR1 LNHDA and CDR2 SQIVND come from the germline V gene (reference sequence). The CDR3 DNA reads as TGTGCCAGTAGTCAGGACAGGGGAACCTACGAGCAGTACTTC. Protein sequence: CASSQDRGTYEQYF.

The gene calls are TRBV4-3 and TRBJ2-3; no clear D. CDR1 and CDR2 from the germline V gene are LGHNA and YSLEER. This CDR3 has 14 residues. V was shortened by 0 bases and J by 0 bases, with 4 bases between the two germline ends. The CDR3 DNA follows: TGCGCCAGCAGCCAAGATCCTAGCACAGATACGCAGTATTTT. Protein: CASSQDPSTDTQYF.

The CDR3 here is CASTTGGPTNEKLFF. CDR3 nucleotides: TGTGCCAGCACTACAGGGGGTCCCACTAATGAAAAACTGTTTTTT. The chain recombines TRBV2 with TRBJ1-4, with TRBD1 identical over 8 bases. This CDR3 has 15 amino acids. V was clipped by 7 bases and J by 2 bases; unmatched bases: 6. Per germline, CDR1 SNHLY and CDR2 FYNNEI. Filled out from reference TRBV2 and TRBJ1-4, the complete variable domain reads EPEVTQTPSHQVTQMGQEVILRCVPISNHLYFYWYRQILGQKVEFLVSFYNNEISEKSEIFDDQFSVERPDGSNFTLKIRSTKLEDSAMYFCASTTGGPTNEKLFFGSGTQLSVL.

The chain couples TRBV9 to TRBJ2-2, with 9 bases matching TRBD2. Unmatched junction bases numbered 1, after V lost 2 bases and J lost 2 bases. Germline V gene sequence: CDR1 SGDLS, CDR2 YYNGEE. The length of the CDR3 is 15 residues. CDR3 region: CASSVSGGNTGELFF. For the CDR3, the DNA is TGTGCCAGCAGCGTTAGCGGGGGTAACACCGGGGAGCTGTTTTTT.

The chain recombines TRBV7-2 with TRBJ1-2, with D unresolved. CDR3 length: 16 residues. V lost 0 bases and J lost 6, with 17 bases in between. Germline assignment: CDR1 SGHTA and CDR2 FQGNSA. CDR3 amino acids: CASSLAPSGREDGYTF. The CDR3 nucleotides read TGTGCCAGCAGCTTAGCGCCGAGTGGTAGGGAGGATGGCTACACCTTC. The variable domain in full, completed from reference TRBV7-2 and TRBJ1-2, reads GAGVSQSPSNKVTEKGKDVELRCDPISGHTALYWYRQSLGQGLEFLIYFQGNSAPDKSGLPSDRFSAERTGGSVSTLTIQRTQQEDSAVYLCASSLAPSGREDGYTFGSGTRLTVV.

The chain carries TRBV7-9 and TRBJ1-1, with D possibly matching TRBD1 (5 bases). This CDR3 contains 15 residues. V shed 3 bases and J shed 1 base, with 12 bases lying between them. Germline V gene data show CDR1 as SEHNR and CDR2 as FQNEAQ (reference sequence). CDR3 sequence reads: CASSFKGEPNTEAFF. CDR3 nucleotide sequence: TGTGCCAGCAGCTTTAAAGGGGAACCGAACACTGAAGCTTTCTTT.

The table lists this clone with a few counts. The chain has TRBV4-3 and TRBJ1-1; a weak D match, TRBD1 (6 bases). V was trimmed by 3 bases and J by 8 bases, leaving 19 bases between them. The CDR3 length is 15 residues. The germline V gene encodes CDR1 LGHNA and CDR2 YSLEER. The CDR3 loop is CASSHAIRSQGEAFF. The CDR3 DNA reads TGCGCCAGCAGCCACGCAATAAGGTCGCAGGGGGAAGCTTTCTTT.

This sequence joins TRBV19 and TRBJ1-6; D unresolved. Germline V CDR1 and CDR2: LNHDA, SQIVND (reference sequence). Trimming shortened V by 5 bases and J by 10 bases, and 12 bases separated the two germline ends. The CDR3 runs 13 residues. In DNA form, the CDR3 reads TGTGCCAGTAGTGAAATTACAGACTCACCCCTCCACTTT. Translated, it gives CASSEITDSPLHF.

The rearrangement links TRBV5-6 to TRBJ2-1; TRBD2 agrees at 8 bases. Unmatched junction bases numbered 7, after V lost 3 bases and J lost 5 bases. The CDR3 totals 15 residues. Germline loops: CDR1 SGHDT, CDR2 YYEEEE. CDR3 bases: TGTGCCAGCAGCTCCGACGGACTAGCCCACAATGAGCAGTTCTTC. Its translation: CASSSDGLAHNEQFF. The full variable domain, in which reference TRBV5-6 and TRBJ2-1 provide the parts outside the CDR3, is DAGVTQSPTHLIKTRGQQVTLRCSPKSGHDTVSWYQQALGQGPQFIFQYYEEEERQRGNFPDRFSGHQFPNYSSELNVNALLLGDSALYLCASSSDGLAHNEQFFGPGTRLTVL.

The chain employs TRBV2 and TRBJ2-5, with a weak D call TRBD2 (5 bases). The DNA end favors TRBJ2-7, so the J call may be wrong. CDR1 SNHLY and CDR2 FYNNEI come from the germline V gene. CDR3 size: 16 residues. As DNA, the CDR3 is TGTGCCAGCAGGCCCTTAGAGGGCCGCGGCCGCTACGAGCAGTACTTC. This encodes CASRPLEGRGRYEQYF.

The gene calls are TRBV10-3 and TRBJ2-6; D possibly corresponds to TRBD1 (5 bases). The germline gives CDR1 ENHRY, CDR2 SYGVKD. This CDR3 has 16 residues. With 6 bases removed from V and 0 bases from J, the gap between germline ends came to 12 bases. Here the CDR3 reads CAISGHVSSGANVLTF. For the CDR3, the DNA is TGTGCCATCAGCGGACACGTATCCTCTGGGGCCAACGTCCTGACTTTC.

V gene TRBV5-8 combines with J gene TRBJ1-1; D is unclear. CDR1 and CDR2 from the germline V gene are SGHTS and YDEGEE. There are 13 residues in the CDR3. Trimming cost V 0 bases and J 6 bases, with 9 bases left between them. The CDR3 spells CASSLGPSAEAFF. In DNA form, the CDR3 reads TGTGCCAGCAGCTTGGGTCCCAGCGCTGAAGCTTTCTTT.

The J gene is TRBJ1-4, the V gene TRBV4-1; D unresolved. The germline V gene encodes CDR1 MGHRA and CDR2 YSYEKL. The V and J ends lost 2 bases and 4 bases respectively, with 11 bases between them. The CDR3 is 15 residues long. CDR3: CASSQYGGLNEKLFF. The CDR3 DNA sequence: TGCGCCAGCAGCCAATATGGTGGCCTTAATGAAAAACTGTTTTTT.

This chain joins TRBV7-2 and TRBJ2-4; no clear D. Germline CDR1 and CDR2: SGHTA and FQGNSA. The CDR3 length is 14 residues. Trimming took off 3 bases at V and 5 bases at J, with 11 bases between the two ends. In DNA, the CDR3 is TGTGCCAGCAGCTTGGGCTTGTCGGAAAACATTCAGTACTTC. It translates to CASSLGLSENIQYF.